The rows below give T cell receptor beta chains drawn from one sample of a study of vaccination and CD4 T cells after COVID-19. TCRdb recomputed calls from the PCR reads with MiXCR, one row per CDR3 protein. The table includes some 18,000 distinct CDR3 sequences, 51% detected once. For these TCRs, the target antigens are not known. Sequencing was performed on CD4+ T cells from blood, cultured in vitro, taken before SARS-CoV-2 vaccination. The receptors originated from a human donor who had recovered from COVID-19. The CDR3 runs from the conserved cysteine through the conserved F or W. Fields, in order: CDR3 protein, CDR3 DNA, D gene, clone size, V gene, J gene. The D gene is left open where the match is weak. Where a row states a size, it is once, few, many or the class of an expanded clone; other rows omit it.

CSARLAGIYEQYF	TGCAGTGCTAGGTTAGCGGGAATCTACGAGCAGTACTTC	TRBD2	.	TRBV20-1	TRBJ2-7
CASRTRGRGGNNSPLHF	TGTGCCAGCAGGACGAGGGGCAGGGGAGGGAATAATTCACCCCTCCACTTT	.	.	TRBV6-1	TRBJ1-6
CSAPSGRSSYNEQFF	TGCAGTGCTCCTAGCGGGAGGAGCTCCTACAATGAGCAGTTCTTC	TRBD2	.	TRBV20-1	TRBJ2-1
CASSESALRFF	TGTGCCAGCAGTGAATCGGCTCTGCGGTTCTTC	.	.	TRBV25-1	TRBJ2-1
CASSLWGGGQETQYF	TGTGCCAGCAGTTTGTGGGGAGGGGGCCAAGAGACCCAGTACTTC	.	once	TRBV27	TRBJ2-5
CASSARRTGDNQPQHF	TGTGCCAGCAGCGCCAGACGGACAGGGGACAATCAGCCCCAGCATTTT	TRBD1	few	TRBV6-1	TRBJ1-5
CASSPPFRLGNEQFF	TGTGCCAGCAGCCCCCCCTTTCGACTAGGCAATGAGCAGTTCTTC	.	.	TRBV7-9	TRBJ2-1
CASRIRTSGNSGTGELFF	TGTGCCAGCAGAATACGGACTAGCGGGAATTCCGGCACCGGGGAGCTGTTTTTT	TRBD2	.	TRBV28	TRBJ2-2
CASSYKAAPANYGYTF	TGTGCCAGCAGTTATAAGGCGGCTCCAGCTAACTATGGCTACACCTTC	.	.	TRBV6-5	TRBJ1-2
CASSLASQPYGYTF	TGTGCTAGCAGCTTAGCGTCTCAGCCCTATGGCTACACCTTC	.	.	TRBV7-7	TRBJ1-2
CSARDKLQGWAGELFF	TGCAGTGCTAGAGATAAACTACAGGGTTGGGCCGGGGAGCTGTTTTTT	.	.	TRBV20-1	TRBJ2-2
CASSSDRFQGQPQHF	TGTGCCAGCAGCAGCGACAGGTTTCAGGGTCAGCCCCAGCATTTT	.	few	TRBV7-9	TRBJ1-5
CSARDLIGRDNEQFF	TGCAGTGCTAGAGATCTGATCGGGAGGGACAATGAGCAGTTCTTC	TRBD2	.	TRBV20-1	TRBJ2-1
CASSGGRGYTF	TGTGCCAGCTCAGGGGGCCGCGGCTACACCTTC	.	.	TRBV18	TRBJ1-2
CASRGPAWQRDTQYF	TGTGCCAGCAGGGGACCCGCATGGCAGCGGGATACGCAGTATTTT	.	.	TRBV6-1	TRBJ2-3
CASSLRPGEHQPQHF	TGCGCCAGCAGCTTGAGACCAGGGGAACATCAGCCCCAGCATTTT	.	.	TRBV5-1	TRBJ1-5
CATSRDPPSSGNTIYF	TGTGCCACCAGCAGAGATCCCCCGAGCTCTGGAAACACCATATATTTT	.	few	TRBV15	TRBJ1-3
CSAEHTQETQYF	TGCAGTGCCGAACACACACAAGAGACCCAGTACTTC	.	.	TRBV20-1	TRBJ2-5
CASRRIIGVEGTEAFF	TGTGCCAGCAGAAGAATAATAGGGGTGGAAGGCACTGAAGCTTTCTTT	.	.	TRBV2	TRBJ1-1
CASSFATAGFQYF	TGTGCCAGCAGTTTTGCCACGGCAGGGTTTCAGTACTTC	.	few	TRBV27	TRBJ2-4
CASSYSGGQPSGRTDTQYF	TGTGCCAGCAGTTACTCGGGGGGACAGCCTAGCGGGAGGACCGATACGCAGTATTTT	TRBD2	.	TRBV6-2/TRBV6-3	TRBJ2-3
CASSSGGSLTYEQYF	TGTGCCAGCAGTTCGGGGGGGAGTCTAACCTACGAGCAGTACTTC	TRBD2	once	TRBV6-5	TRBJ2-7
CASSPTPISGFYEQYF	TGTGCCAGCAGCCCGACCCCAATTAGCGGGTTCTACGAGCAGTACTTC	TRBD2	.	TRBV7-9	TRBJ2-7
CASRGQATGELFF	TGTGCCAGCAGGGGACAGGCGACCGGGGAGCTGTTTTTT	.	.	TRBV21-1	TRBJ2-2
CAISRDRTYEQYF	TGTGCCATCAGCAGGGACAGAACCTACGAGCAGTACTTC	TRBD1	.	TRBV10-3	TRBJ2-7
CSARSPGTVNTGELFF	TGCAGTGCTAGATCTCCCGGGACTGTAAACACCGGGGAGCTGTTTTTT	.	few	TRBV20-1	TRBJ2-2
CASSYGTDSLAKNIQYF	TGTGCCAGCAGTTACGGAACTGACAGTCTAGCCAAAAACATTCAGTACTTC	.	.	TRBV6-2/TRBV6-3	TRBJ2-4
CASSLGAGTAGNTIYF	TGTGCCAGCAGCTTGGGCGCCGGGACGGCTGGAAACACCATATATTTT	.	.	TRBV7-3	TRBJ1-3
CSARTSGIDTQYF	TGCAGTGCTAGGACTAGCGGGATTGATACGCAGTATTTT	TRBD2	few	TRBV20-1	TRBJ2-3
CSAGKETQYF	TGCAGTGCTGGGAAGGAGACCCAGTACTTC	.	.	TRBV20-1	TRBJ2-5
CASSLGGRAYNEQFF	TGTGCCAGCAGCTTAGGCGGGAGGGCCTACAATGAGCAGTTCTTC	TRBD2	.	TRBV7-3	TRBJ2-1
CSAGRSNSPLHF	TGCAGTGCTGGGCGTTCAAATTCACCCCTCCACTTT	.	.	TRBV20-1	TRBJ1-6
CASSGTGNQPQHF	TGTGCCAGTAGCGGGACAGGCAATCAGCCCCAGCATTTT	TRBD1	few	TRBV19	TRBJ1-5
CASSIWDRDIQYF	TGTGCCAGTAGTATTTGGGACCGGGACATTCAGTACTTC	.	.	TRBV19	TRBJ2-4
CASSQGRALAGGRDTQYF	TGCGCCAGCAGCCAAGGAAGAGCCCTAGCGGGAGGGCGAGATACGCAGTATTTT	TRBD2	.	TRBV4-1	TRBJ2-3
CASRNDRVQPPFF	TGTGCCAGCAGAAACGACAGGGTTCAGCCCCCGTTCTTC	TRBD1	.	TRBV6-2/TRBV6-3	TRBJ2-1
CASSLAGGLPNEQFF	TGTGCCAGCAGCTTAGCGGGGGGGCTGCCCAATGAGCAGTTCTTC	.	few	TRBV7-6	TRBJ2-1
CATAELGSSYEQYF	TGTGCCACCGCGGAGTTGGGTAGCTCCTACGAGCAGTACTTC	.	.	TRBV6-2/TRBV6-3	TRBJ2-7
CASSEGRSGRGLTGYEQYF	TGTGCCAGCAGTGAAGGCCGGTCAGGGCGGGGTCTAACAGGGTACGAGCAGTACTTC	.	once	TRBV25-1	TRBJ2-7
CASSPADLYEQYF	TGTGCCAGCAGCCCCGCGGACCTCTACGAGCAGTACTTC	.	.	TRBV6-1	TRBJ2-7
CASSQSGRVLGAFF	TGTGCCAGCAGCCAGTCGGGGAGGGTGCTTGGGGCTTTCTTT	.	.	TRBV14	TRBJ1-1
CASSADRENYGYTF	TGTGCCAGTAGTGCAGACAGGGAAAACTATGGCTACACCTTC	TRBD1	few	TRBV19	TRBJ1-2
CATSDSNSGGGETQYF	TGTGCCACCAGTGATTCAAATAGCGGGGGGGGAGAGACCCAGTACTTC	TRBD2	few	TRBV24-1	TRBJ2-5
CASTGVAERTDTQYF	TGTGCCAGCACGGGAGTAGCGGAAAGGACAGATACGCAGTATTTT	.	.	TRBV7-9	TRBJ2-3
CSAKWQGRTEAFF	TGCAGCGCCAAGTGGCAGGGCAGGACTGAAGCTTTCTTT	.	.	TRBV29-1	TRBJ1-1
CASSGTSEHTGELFF	TGTGCCAGCAGCGGGACTAGCGAACACACCGGGGAGCTGTTTTTT	TRBD2	.	TRBV7-2	TRBJ2-2
CASRKQGLNTGELFF	TGTGCCAGCAGGAAACAGGGCCTCAACACCGGGGAGCTGTTTTTT	.	.	TRBV2	TRBJ2-2
CSGRASGSSIDTQYF	TGCAGTGGTCGGGCTAGCGGGAGTTCTATAGATACGCAGTATTTT	TRBD2	.	TRBV20-1	TRBJ2-3
CASSPGVGRSSSDTQYF	TGTGCCAGCAGCCCAGGCGTCGGCAGGAGTTCTTCAGATACGCAGTATTTT	.	few	TRBV7-2	TRBJ2-3
CSVKAGVRSNEQFF	TGCAGCGTTAAAGCGGGAGTTCGTAGCAATGAGCAGTTCTTC	TRBD2	.	TRBV29-1	TRBJ2-1
CSARGDRIDQPQHF	TGCAGTGCTAGAGGGGACAGGATCGATCAGCCCCAGCATTTT	TRBD1	few	TRBV20-1	TRBJ1-5